This T cell receptor (beta chain) was recovered during a study of blood T cell repertoires in COVID-19. About the study: Material from acute and convalescent COVID-19 was sourced from the United States, Italy and Spain. Sources were T cells, B-cell-depleted T cells, or PBMCs; the material itself was cDNA or gDNA.

Original handling: Nucleated cell counts were estimated from reference gene primer amplification. Produced via immunoSEQ multiplex PCR; TCRdb's table is partial and in-frame only. V and J calls and clone size follow that table, whereas D and trimming were derived from the DNA. Among 200,000 to 300,000 clones listed, 84% were seen once. CDR1 is LNHDA, CDR2 SQIVND, per germline (reference sequence). J was trimmed by 4 bases and V by 11 bases; bases with no gene match: 21. CDR3 size: 18 residues. Sequencing was performed on peripheral blood. This chain connects TRBV19 to TRBJ2-1, with 9 bases lining up with TRBD2. The source is a man aged 55 to 69 with acute or convalescent COVID-19. CDR3 protein: CACGPTRGGRATYNEQFF. CDR3 DNA: TGTGCCTGCGGACCGACCCGGGGCGGGAGGGCCACTTACAATGAGCAGTTCTTC.